The entry below describes one TCR beta chain. Germline is not matched at one junction end, which may reflect a read error. These data originate in a study of blood T cell repertoires in COVID-19. Study in general: Acute and convalescent COVID-19 samples came from the United States, Italy and Spain. In each case, the material was cDNA or gDNA derived from T cells, B-cell-depleted T cells, or PBMCs.

Germline V gene sequence: CDR1 LGHDT, CDR2 YNNKEL (reference sequence). The CDR3 is 11 residues long. Per the original data handling: Amplification from reference gene primers served as the basis for estimated nucleated cell counts. The table came from immunoSEQ multiplex PCR; TCRdb's copy has only in-frame clones and leaves some out. V and J calls and clone size are as listed in that table; D and trimming were resolved from the DNA. The table shows around 250,000 clones, with approximately 78% occurring only once. This chain joins TRBV3-1 (or the pseudogene TRBV3-2) and TRBJ1-4, with D tentatively TRBD1 (5 bases). The sequenced material came from peripheral blood. This TCR was sampled from a woman younger than 35 with acute or convalescent COVID-19. CDR3 DNA sequence: TGTGCCAGCAGCCAACCGGTCGGACACCGTTTT. It is translated as CASSQPVGHRF.